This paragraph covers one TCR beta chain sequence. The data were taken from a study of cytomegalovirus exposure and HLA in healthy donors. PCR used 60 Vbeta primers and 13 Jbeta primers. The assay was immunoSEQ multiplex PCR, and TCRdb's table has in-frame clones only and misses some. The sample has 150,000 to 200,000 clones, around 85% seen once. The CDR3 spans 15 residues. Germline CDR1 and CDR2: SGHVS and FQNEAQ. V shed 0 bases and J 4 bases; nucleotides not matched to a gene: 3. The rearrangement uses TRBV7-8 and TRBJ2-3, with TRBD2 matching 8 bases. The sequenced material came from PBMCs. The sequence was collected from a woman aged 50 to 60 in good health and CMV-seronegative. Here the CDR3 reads CASSLARGDPDTQYF. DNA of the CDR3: TGTGCCAGCAGCTTAGCGCGGGGGGACCCAGATACGCAGTATTTT.